Listed below are T cell receptor beta chains from one sample, sequenced in a study of regulatory T cells in long-lasting Graves disease. MiXCR, run by TCRdb on the multiplex PCR reads, gives a single entry per CDR3 protein. The sample consists of 350,000 to 450,000 distinct CDR3 sequences, approximately 15% of them appearing once. This sample was also put to use in a study of T cells in Graves' hyperthyroidism and ophthalmopathy.

The sample in question was peripheral blood mononuclear cells (PBMCs), obtained at new diagnosis, from a patient treated with antithyroid drugs. Receptor source: a woman between 40 and 55 years old with Graves disease. Each CDR3 is given with its conserved first and last residue. Rows give clone size only sometimes, using once, few, many, or a class for an expanded clone.

abundance,v_gene,j_gene,CDR3aa
-,TRBV9,TRBJ1-1,CASSVEGQGVTEAFF
many,TRBV28,TRBJ2-4,CASSYVQGSVAKNIQYF
-,TRBV7-2,TRBJ2-1,CASSPQSMGIAEQFF
-,TRBV20-1,TRBJ1-3,CSAQRTGGSGNTIYF
many,TRBV7-2,TRBJ2-2,CASGLSGMGGELFF
-,TRBV20-1,TRBJ1-5,CSAVDRASNQPQHF
many,TRBV7-3,TRBJ2-2,CASSLLSNTGELFF
many,TRBV6-1,TRBJ1-5,CASRGWTSGVNQPQHF
many,TRBV27,TRBJ1-1,CASSSQGQRNTEAFF
-,TRBV18,TRBJ2-1,CASSLGLAGGVRWNNEQFF
-,TRBV3-1,TRBJ2-5,CASSQGFSTARGETQYF
few,TRBV10-2,TRBJ2-5,CASSDRGRETQYF
-,TRBV7-7,TRBJ2-6,CASSLGSGSHPGANVLTF
many,TRBV7-9,TRBJ2-1,CASSSAGQPYNEQFF
-,TRBV6-1,TRBJ2-7,CASCRAVSYEQYF
many,TRBV18,TRBJ2-1,CASSPSFSGTSGNNEQFF
many,TRBV28,TRBJ1-6,CASSSGLSVSPLHF
few,TRBV20-1,TRBJ2-1,CSARRTSGRDLNEQFF
-,TRBV6-1,TRBJ2-2,CASKRLADTGELFF
-,TRBV11-2,TRBJ2-1,CASSLAFRDRHSNEQFF
-,TRBV19,TRBJ2-1,CASSTRLAGGPSHKQFF
-,TRBV6-1,TRBJ1-1,CASTRGLGNTEAFF
-,TRBV27,TRBJ2-7,CASSTGVQYEQYF
-,TRBV6-2/TRBV6-3,TRBJ2-3,CASSFTGGRDTQYF
many,TRBV6-1,TRBJ2-1,CASNKWAGGLYNEQFF
-,TRBV20-1,TRBJ1-2,CSARDRQGANYGYTF
few,TRBV5-5,TRBJ2-1,CASSLLRVDSYNEQFF
many,TRBV11-3,TRBJ2-6,CASSLGAEFLSGANVLTF
many,TRBV7-9,TRBJ1-1,CASSATGQSNTEAFF
many,TRBV24-1,TRBJ1-5,CATSEPGSNQPQHF
many,TRBV15,TRBJ1-1,CATSRDRRQNTEAFF
many,TRBV27,TRBJ1-6,CASNYRDRGNSPLHF
many,TRBV27,TRBJ1-6,CASSSRQGRSSYNSPLHF
many,TRBV6-1,TRBJ2-3,CASSEWDRGTDTQYF
few,TRBV12-3/TRBV12-4,TRBJ1-1,CASSPGTSNEAFF
-,TRBV28,TRBJ1-5,CASIGQGRQPQHF
-,TRBV28,TRBJ2-7,CASCILTYEQYF
many,TRBV10-1,TRBJ2-3,CASSEKLAETDTQYF
many,TRBV30,TRBJ1-1,CAWSPRTEAFF
many,TRBV28,TRBJ1-5,CASTKVGFNQPQHF
many,TRBV19,TRBJ1-1,CASSSRLRGSDTEAFF
-,TRBV5-4,TRBJ2-7,CASSAPESAKYEQYF
few,TRBV28,TRBJ1-5,CASSGTRGFGPQHF
few,TRBV28,TRBJ2-7,CASSPPTGFTREQYF
-,TRBV10-2,TRBJ2-7,CASSGGLAGDPYEQYF
many,TRBV20-1,TRBJ2-1,CSARALAGENEQFF
many,TRBV27,TRBJ1-1,CASGEGVGEYTEAFF
many,TRBV18,TRBJ2-3,CASSKASTDTQYF
few,TRBV10-2,TRBJ1-6,CASSESVSSYNSPLHF
many,TRBV28,TRBJ2-2,CASTPSGGLGTGELFF
many,TRBV12-3/TRBV12-4,TRBJ1-4,CASSWWEEKLFF
few,TRBV28,TRBJ2-1,CASRGQGAHNEQFF
many,TRBV6-5,TRBJ2-7,CASSYSNQAIGRMEQYF
many,TRBV2,TRBJ2-3,CASSGPTSGSDTQYF